These T cell receptor beta chains were read from a single sample in a study of blood T cell repertoires in COVID-19. TCRdb keeps only in-frame clones here, not all; method: immunoSEQ multiplex PCR. The sample gives roughly 150,000 clones, 88% of which show up once; roughly 28% is in the top ten. The material sequenced was peripheral blood. Every receptor here comes from a human donor in a cohort sampled during active COVID-19. The CDR3 runs from the conserved cysteine through the conserved F or W. A D gene is named only where the DNA matches it firmly. A row's size may be missing; if present it is once, few, many or a size class.

j_call clone_size v_call d_call cdr3_nt cdr3_aa
TRBJ1-4 once TRBV5-1 TRBD1 TGCGCCAGCAGCTTCGGGACAGGGGAAGAAAAACTGTTTTTT CASSFGTGEEKLFF
TRBJ1-1 - TRBV2 TRBD1 TGTGCCAGCAGGGGGGGACAGGGGTACACTGAAGCTTTCTTT CASRGGQGYTEAFF
TRBJ1-5 - TRBV7-8 TRBD1 TGTGCCAGCAGCAGGGGGACAGGTAGCAATCAGCCCCAGCATTTT CASSRGTGSNQPQHF
TRBJ2-7 - TRBV5-4 TRBD1 TGTGCCAGCAGCTTAGGCCCTACAGGGGGCGACGAGCAGTACTTC CASSLGPTGGDEQYF
TRBJ2-5 - TRBV25-1 - TGTGCCAGCAGTGAATCCCCCCCCTCCCAGTACTTC CASSESPPSQYF
TRBJ2-1 - TRBV7-3 - TGTGCCAGCAGCTCTTACCCTAGCTACAATGAGCAGTTCTTC CASSSYPSYNEQFF
TRBJ2-3 - TRBV9 TRBD2 TGTGCCAGCAGCGTAGGCGGGGGGGGAGATACGCAGTATTTT CASSVGGGGDTQYF
TRBJ1-4 - TRBV3-1/TRBV3-2 - TGTGCCAGCAGCCAATCACGGGAAAAACTGTTTTTT CASSQSREKLFF
TRBJ1-3 - TRBV5-5 - TGTGCCAGCAGCGCGGGGCAATCTGGAAACACCATATATTTT CASSAGQSGNTIYF
TRBJ2-2 - TRBV5-1 - TGCGCCAGCAGCTTGCTGGGACAAAGTATTAACACCGGGGAGCTGTTTTTT CASSLLGQSINTGELFF
TRBJ2-7 - TRBV14 TRBD2 TGTGCCAGCAGCCAAGATCACCCAACGGGCGGGGGGCACTCCTACGAGCAGTACTTC CASSQDHPTGGGHSYEQYF
TRBJ1-5 - TRBV6-2/TRBV6-3 - TGTGCCAGCAGTTACGCAACAGGAGATAGCAATCAGCCCCAGCATTTT CASSYATGDSNQPQHF
TRBJ1-3 - TRBV30 - TGTGCCTGGAGTGTAGGGGGGGCCTTCTCTGGAAACACCATATATTTT CAWSVGGAFSGNTIYF
TRBJ2-3 - TRBV2 TRBD2 TGTGCCAGCAGTGGAGCGGGGCTAGCGGGCGGTACGCAGTATTTT CASSGAGLAGGTQYF
TRBJ2-3 - TRBV5-1 TRBD2 TGCGCCAGCAGCTATAGCGGGGCCTCTCCTACGCAGTATTTT CASSYSGASPTQYF
TRBJ2-2 - TRBV21-1 - TGTGCCAGCAGCAAAGTTAGGGGTCGCACCGGGGAGCTGTTTTTT CASSKVRGRTGELFF
TRBJ2-5 - TRBV5-4 TRBD1 TGTGCCAGCAGCTTGGGGACAGGGGGCTTTGGAGAGACCCAGTACTTC CASSLGTGGFGETQYF